A single sample is the source of the 8 T cell receptor beta chains below, sequenced in a study of Ad26.COV2.S vaccination and SARS-CoV-2 variants. The assay was immunoSEQ multiplex PCR, and TCRdb's table has in-frame clones only and misses some. The sample consists of a few hundred thousand clones, 87% of them appearing once. Specified treatment: some 20 received Ad26.COV2.S at low or high dose, single or two shots; 5 received placebo; per-sample allocation not given. The samples were gathered on day 63 after the first injection of vaccine or placebo. Source: peripheral blood, taken in a trial of Ad26.COV2.S vaccine versus placebo. The receptors were gathered from a person between 18 and 59 years old who received the Ad26.COV2.S COVID-19 vaccine or a placebo.

This sequence joins TRBV7-9 and TRBJ1-5; tentatively, D is TRBD1 (6 bases). With 5 bases removed from V and 4 bases from J, the gap between germline ends came to 18 bases. The CDR3 sequence is 16 residues long. Germline V gene data show CDR1 as SEHNR and CDR2 as FQNEAQ (reference sequence). In nucleotides, the CDR3 is TGTGCCAGCAGCCCCGGGGGAAGGGGGTGGAATCAGCCCCAGCATTTT. It translates to CASSPGGRGWNQPQHF.

This chain links TRBV4-1 with TRBJ1-1, with D hard to call. The CDR3 is made up of 13 amino acids. The V gene's germline CDR1 is MGHRA and CDR2 YSYEKL. Trimming cost V 0 bases and J 1 base, with 3 bases left between them. The DNA for the CDR3 is TGCGCCAGCAGCCAAGACAGGAACACTGAAGCTTTCTTT. Translating it yields CASSQDRNTEAFF.

The rearrangement links TRBV6-5 to TRBJ1-3; D gene unclear. CDR3 length: 15 residues. Germline V lookup: CDR1 MNHEY, CDR2 SVGAGI. Between the trimmed V and J ends, which lost 6 bases and 2 bases, there was a span of 14 bases. Here the CDR3 reads CASRPHRSAGNTIYF. The DNA of the CDR3 is TGTGCCAGCAGACCACACCGCAGTGCTGGAAACACCATATATTTT.

V and J are TRBV25-1 and TRBJ2-3; TRBD2 agrees at 12 bases. With V trimmed by 5 bases and J by 6 bases, 9 bases remained unmatched. This CDR3 is 16 amino acids long. Looked up from germline, CDR1 is MGHDK and CDR2 is SYGVNS. Written as DNA, the CDR3 is TGTGCCAGCAGTACTCGGACTAGCGGGAAATACGATACGCAGTATTTT. Protein product: CASSTRTSGKYDTQYF.

The chain uses TRBV4-2 and TRBJ2-5; tentative D call: TRBD2 (5 bases). Trimming pared 1 base from V and 5 bases from J, leaving 11 bases between. The germline CDR1 and CDR2 sequences are LGHNA and YNFKEQ. This CDR3 has 14 residues. In nucleotides, the CDR3 is TGTGCCAGCAGCCAAGTGAGGGATCAGGAGACCCAGTACTTC. Translated, it gives CASSQVRDQETQYF.

This chain links TRBV5-1 with TRBJ2-2, with D unclear. Trimming removed 3 bases from V and 4 bases from J, with 16 bases in between. Germline V gene sequence: CDR1 SGHRS, CDR2 YFSETQ. The length of the CDR3 is 16 residues. CDR3 sequence reads: CASSSSPQHSTGELFF. CDR3 DNA: TGCGCCAGCAGCTCCAGTCCGCAGCATAGCACCGGGGAGCTGTTTTTT.

The chain combines TRBV5-1 with TRBJ2-3, with 8 bases fitting TRBD2. Trimming took 6 bases from V and 4 from J; bases not matched to a gene: 7. The CDR3 runs to 14 residues. The V gene's germline CDR1 is SGHRS and CDR2 YFSETQ. The CDR3: CASTQGLGSDTQYF. The CDR3 coding sequence is TGCGCCAGCACCCAGGGACTAGGCTCAGATACGCAGTATTTT.

This clone is a singleton in its sample. The chain combines TRBV7-8 with TRBJ2-1; D is tentatively TRBD1 or TRBD2 (5 bases each). Trimming took off 6 bases at V and 2 bases at J, with 14 bases between the two ends. Germline CDR1 is SGHVS and CDR2 is FQNEAQ. CDR3 length: 15 amino acids. The CDR3 protein is CASSPRWGTYNEQFF. The CDR3 DNA sequence: TGTGCCAGCAGTCCCCGCTGGGGGACCTACAATGAGCAGTTCTTC.